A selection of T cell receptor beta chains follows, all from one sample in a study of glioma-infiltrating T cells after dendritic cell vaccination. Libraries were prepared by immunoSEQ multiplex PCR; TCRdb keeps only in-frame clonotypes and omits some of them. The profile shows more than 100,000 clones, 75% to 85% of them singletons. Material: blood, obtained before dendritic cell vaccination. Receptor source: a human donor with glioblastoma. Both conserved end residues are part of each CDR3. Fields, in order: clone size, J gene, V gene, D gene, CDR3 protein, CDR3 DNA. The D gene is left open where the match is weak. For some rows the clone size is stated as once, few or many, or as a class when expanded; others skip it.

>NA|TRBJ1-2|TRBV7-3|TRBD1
CASSFRAGGGYTF
TGTGCCAGCAGCTTCCGTGCAGGGGGTGGCTACACCTTC
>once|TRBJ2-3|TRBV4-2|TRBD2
CASSQVRGGTDTQYF
TGTGCCAGCAGCCAAGTGCGGGGGGGCACAGATACGCAGTATTTT
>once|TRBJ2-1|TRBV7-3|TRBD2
CASSPNGGSEQFF
TGTGCCAGCAGCCCGAACGGGGGGAGTGAGCAGTTCTTC
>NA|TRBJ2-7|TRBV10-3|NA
CAISDVTRDSYEQYF
TGTGCCATCAGTGACGTCACTCGGGACTCCTACGAGCAGTACTTC
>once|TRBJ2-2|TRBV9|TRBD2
CASSIAGGPTGELFF
TGTGCCAGCAGTATAGCGGGGGGGCCCACCGGGGAGCTGTTTTTT
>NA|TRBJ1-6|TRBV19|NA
CASSMGQEPSPLHF
TGTGCCAGTAGTATGGGGCAGGAGCCCTCACCCCTCCACTTT
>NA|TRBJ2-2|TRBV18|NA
CASSVETLANTGELFF
TGTGCCAGCTCGGTAGAGACACTCGCGAACACCGGGGAGCTGTTTTTT
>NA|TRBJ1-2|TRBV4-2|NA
CASSQDRGIVYGYTF
TGTGCCAGCAGCCAAGATCGGGGTATTGTCTATGGCTACACCTTC
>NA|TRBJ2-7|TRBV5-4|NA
CASGTTNGQSQYF
TGTGCCAGCGGAACCACTAATGGACAGTCCCAGTACTTC
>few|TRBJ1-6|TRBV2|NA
CASSRQPYNSPLHF
TGTGCCAGCAGCCGACAGCCCTATAATTCACCCCTCCACTTT
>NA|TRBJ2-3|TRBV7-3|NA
CASSPPASSDTQYF
TGTGCCAGCAGCCCCCCGGCTAGCTCGGATACGCAGTATTTT
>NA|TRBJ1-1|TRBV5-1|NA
CASSLGGQMVTEAFF
TGCGCCAGCAGCTTGGGAGGACAGATGGTCACTGAAGCTTTCTTT
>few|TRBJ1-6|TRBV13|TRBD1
CASSSLGQGNSPLHF
TGTGCCAGCAGCTCCTTAGGACAGGGTAATTCACCCCTCCACTTT
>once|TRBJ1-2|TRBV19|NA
CASSIRGYYGYTF
TGTGCCAGTAGTATTCGGGGGTACTATGGCTACACCTTC
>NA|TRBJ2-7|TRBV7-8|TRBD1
CASSLAGTGRSYEQYF
TGTGCCAGCAGCTTAGCCGGGACAGGGCGCTCCTACGAGCAGTACTTC
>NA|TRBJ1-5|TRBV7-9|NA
CASSLARGQPQHF
TGTGCCAGCAGCTTAGCGCGGGGACAGCCCCAGCATTTT
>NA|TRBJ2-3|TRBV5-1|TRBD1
CASSAGTGATDTQYF
TGCGCCAGCAGTGCCGGGACAGGGGCCACAGATACGCAGTATTTT
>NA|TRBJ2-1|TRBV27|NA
CASTEGGGFNEQFF
TGTGCCAGCACAGAGGGGGGGGGCTTCAATGAGCAGTTCTTC
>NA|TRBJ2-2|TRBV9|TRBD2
CASSVASGGDTGELFF
TGTGCCAGCAGCGTAGCTAGCGGGGGGGACACCGGGGAGCTGTTTTTT
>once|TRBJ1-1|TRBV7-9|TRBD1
CASRSTGVTEAFF
TGTGCCAGCAGAAGTACAGGGGTAACTGAAGCTTTCTTT
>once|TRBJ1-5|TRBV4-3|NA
CASSRTIHQPQHF
TGCGCCAGCAGCCGGACAATCCATCAGCCCCAGCATTTT
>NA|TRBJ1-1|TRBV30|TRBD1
CAWTDRGAGTEAFF
TGTGCCTGGACCGACAGGGGGGCGGGCACTGAAGCTTTCTTT
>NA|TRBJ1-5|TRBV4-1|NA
CASSQESGAPNQPQHF
TGCGCCAGCAGCCAAGAGTCAGGGGCCCCCAATCAGCCCCAGCATTTT
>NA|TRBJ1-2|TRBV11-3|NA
CASSSGGGQANYGYTF
TGTGCCAGCAGCTCCGGGGGAGGGCAAGCTAACTATGGCTACACCTTC
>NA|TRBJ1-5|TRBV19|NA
CASSIVGQGSQPQHF
TGTGCCAGTAGTATAGTCGGGCAGGGGAGTCAGCCCCAGCATTTT
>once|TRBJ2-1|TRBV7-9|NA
CASSSNTNEQFF
TGTGCCAGCAGCTCCAACACGAATGAGCAGTTCTTC
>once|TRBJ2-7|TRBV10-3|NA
CAIKRTPLTGEQYF
TGTGCCATCAAGCGGACACCGCTGACAGGCGAGCAGTACTTC
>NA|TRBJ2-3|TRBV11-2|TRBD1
CASSFRTGGFTDTQYF
TGTGCCAGCAGCTTTAGGACAGGGGGCTTCACAGATACGCAGTATTTT
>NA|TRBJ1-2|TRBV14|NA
CASSPRGGDGYTF
TGTGCCAGCAGTCCCCGGGGGGGGGATGGCTACACCTTC
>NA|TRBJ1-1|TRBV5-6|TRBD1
CASSLQGMDTEAFF
TGTGCCAGCAGCCTACAGGGGATGGACACTGAAGCTTTCTTT
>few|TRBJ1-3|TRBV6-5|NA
CASSRGGLPGNTIYF
TGTGCCAGCAGTAGAGGGGGTCTACCTGGAAACACCATATATTTT
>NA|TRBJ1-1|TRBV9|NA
CASSVSRGAKHTEAFF
TGTGCCAGCAGCGTAAGTCGGGGGGCGAAACACACTGAAGCTTTCTTT
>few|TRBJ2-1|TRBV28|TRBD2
CASSPPSGGANNEQFF
TGTGCCAGCAGTCCCCCTTCCGGGGGGGCCAACAATGAGCAGTTCTTC
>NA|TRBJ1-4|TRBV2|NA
CASRGHFATNEKLFF
TGTGCCAGCAGGGGACACTTCGCAACTAATGAAAAACTGTTTTTT
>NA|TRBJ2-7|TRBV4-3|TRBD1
CASSQVDGQGADEQYF
TGCGCCAGCAGCCAAGTCGATGGACAGGGGGCGGACGAGCAGTACTTC
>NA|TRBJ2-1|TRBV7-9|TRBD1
CASSLGMDRVEQFF
TGTGCCAGCAGCTTAGGAATGGACAGGGTCGAGCAGTTCTTC
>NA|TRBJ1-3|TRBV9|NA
CASSVAQDDTIYF
TGTGCCAGCAGCGTAGCACAAGATGACACCATATATTTT
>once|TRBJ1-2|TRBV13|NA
CASSPRWRGSDGYTF
TGTGCCAGCAGCCCTCGATGGCGGGGGAGCGATGGCTACACCTTC
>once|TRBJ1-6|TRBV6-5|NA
CASSGSHNYNSPLHF
TGTGCCAGCAGTGGGAGTCACAACTATAATTCACCCCTCCACTTT
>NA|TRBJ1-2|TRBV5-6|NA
CASSLVYREHGYTF
TGTGCCAGCAGCTTGGTTTACAGGGAGCATGGCTACACCTTC
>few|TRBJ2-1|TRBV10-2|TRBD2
CASTRTSGGHNEQFF
TGCGCCAGCACCCGGACTAGCGGGGGCCACAATGAGCAGTTCTTC
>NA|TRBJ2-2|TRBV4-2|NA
CASSQVSGLVTGELFF
TGTGCCAGCAGCCAAGTTTCCGGACTCGTCACCGGGGAGCTGTTTTTT
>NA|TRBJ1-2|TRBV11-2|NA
CASSLDRGSGGYTF
TGTGCCAGCAGCTTAGATCGGGGGAGCGGTGGCTACACCTTC
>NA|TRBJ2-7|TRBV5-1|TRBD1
CASSVGRDRVVYEQYF
TGCGCCAGCAGCGTCGGTCGGGACAGGGTGGTGTACGAGCAGTACTTC
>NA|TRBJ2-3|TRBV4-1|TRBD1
CASSQEDRGVDTQYF
TGCGCCAGCAGCCAAGAAGACAGGGGTGTCGATACGCAGTATTTT
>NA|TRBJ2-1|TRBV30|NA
CAWGHQVRSTGQFF
TGTGCCTGGGGACACCAGGTGAGGTCTACGGGGCAGTTCTTC
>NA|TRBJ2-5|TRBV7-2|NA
CASSRGGIGQETQYF
TGTGCCAGCAGCCGAGGGGGAATAGGGCAAGAGACTCAGTACTTC
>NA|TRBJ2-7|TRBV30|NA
CAWSVGAGENEQYF
TGTGCCTGGAGTGTGGGGGCGGGGGAAAACGAGCAGTACTTC
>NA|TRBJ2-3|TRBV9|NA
CASSVAIARASTDTQYF
TGTGCCAGCAGCGTAGCGATAGCGAGAGCTAGCACAGATACGCAGTATTTT
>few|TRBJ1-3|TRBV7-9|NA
CASSQGTLALSGNTIYF
TGTGCCAGCAGCCAAGGGACTCTCGCCCTCTCTGGAAACACCATATATTTT
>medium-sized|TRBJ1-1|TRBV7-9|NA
CASSLDSQNTEAFF
TGTGCCAGCAGCTTAGATTCACAGAACACTGAAGCTTTCTTT
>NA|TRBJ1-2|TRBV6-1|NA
CASTSGQTDYGYTF
TGTGCCAGCACTTCCGGACAAACGGACTATGGCTACACCTTC
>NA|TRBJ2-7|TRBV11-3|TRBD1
CASRDRASYEQYF
TGTGCCAGCAGGGACAGGGCCTCCTACGAGCAGTACTTC
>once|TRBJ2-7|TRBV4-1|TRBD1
CASSQEGDRGEQYF
TGCGCCAGCAGCCAAGAAGGAGACAGGGGCGAGCAGTACTTC
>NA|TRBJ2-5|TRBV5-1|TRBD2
CASSSGTSGDMQETQYF
TGCGCCAGCAGCTCTGGGACTAGCGGGGACATGCAAGAGACCCAGTACTTC
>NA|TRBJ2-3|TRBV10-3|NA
CAIKWGGSTDTQYF
TGTGCCATCAAGTGGGGGGGCAGCACAGATACGCAGTATTTT
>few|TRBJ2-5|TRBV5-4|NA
CASSQDYPAGQETQYF
TGTGCCAGCAGCCAGGACTATCCAGCGGGTCAAGAGACCCAGTACTTC
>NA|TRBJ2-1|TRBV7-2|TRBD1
CASSPPGGVWNEQFF
TGTGCCAGCAGCCCCCCAGGGGGCGTATGGAATGAGCAGTTCTTC